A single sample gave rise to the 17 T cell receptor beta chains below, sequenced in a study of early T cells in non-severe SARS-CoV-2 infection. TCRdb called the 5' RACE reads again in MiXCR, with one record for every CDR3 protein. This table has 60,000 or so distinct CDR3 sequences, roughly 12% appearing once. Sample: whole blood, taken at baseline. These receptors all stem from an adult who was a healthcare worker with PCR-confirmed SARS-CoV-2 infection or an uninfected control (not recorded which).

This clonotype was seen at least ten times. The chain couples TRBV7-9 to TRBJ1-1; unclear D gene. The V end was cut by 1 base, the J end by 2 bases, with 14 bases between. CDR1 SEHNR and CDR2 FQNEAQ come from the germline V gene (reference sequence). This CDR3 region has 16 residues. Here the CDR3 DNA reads TGTGCCAGCAGCTTAGAGGTACACCTGGCAAACACTGAAGCTTTCTTT. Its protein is CASSLEVHLANTEAFF.

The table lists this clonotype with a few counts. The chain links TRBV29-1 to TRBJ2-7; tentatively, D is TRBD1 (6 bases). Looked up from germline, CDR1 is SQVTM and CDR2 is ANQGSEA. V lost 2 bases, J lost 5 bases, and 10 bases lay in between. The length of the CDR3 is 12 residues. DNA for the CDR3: TGCAGCGTTGAAAGAGACAGGAACGAGCAGTACTTC. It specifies CSVERDRNEQYF.

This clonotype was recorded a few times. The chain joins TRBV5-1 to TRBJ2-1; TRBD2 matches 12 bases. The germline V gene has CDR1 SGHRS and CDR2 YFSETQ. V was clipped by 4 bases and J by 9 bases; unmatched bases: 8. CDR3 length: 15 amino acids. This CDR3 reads CASSPTSGRLGEQFF. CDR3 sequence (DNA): TGCGCCAGCAGCCCGACTAGCGGGAGACTTGGTGAGCAGTTCTTC.

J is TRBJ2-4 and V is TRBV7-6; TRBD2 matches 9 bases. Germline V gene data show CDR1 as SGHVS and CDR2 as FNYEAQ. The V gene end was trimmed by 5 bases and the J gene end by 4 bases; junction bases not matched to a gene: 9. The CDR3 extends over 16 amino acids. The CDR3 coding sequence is TGTGCCAGCAGCCGACTAGCGGCGGGAGCAAAAAACATTCAGTACTTC. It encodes CASSRLAAGAKNIQYF.

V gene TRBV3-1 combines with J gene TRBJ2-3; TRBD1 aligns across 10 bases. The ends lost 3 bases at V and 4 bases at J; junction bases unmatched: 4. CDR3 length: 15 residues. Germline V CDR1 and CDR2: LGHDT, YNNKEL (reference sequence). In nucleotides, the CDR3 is TGTGCCAGCAGCCATGGACAGGGGGAAGCAGATACGCAGTATTTT. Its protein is CASSHGQGEADTQYF.

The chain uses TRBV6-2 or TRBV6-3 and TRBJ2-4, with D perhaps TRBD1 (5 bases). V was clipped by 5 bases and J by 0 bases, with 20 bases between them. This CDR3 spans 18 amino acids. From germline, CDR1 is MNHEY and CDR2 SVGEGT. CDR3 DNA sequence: TGTGCCAGCAGTACAAGACAGCTCTATGGGTTAGCCAAAAACATTCAGTACTTC. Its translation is CASSTRQLYGLAKNIQYF.

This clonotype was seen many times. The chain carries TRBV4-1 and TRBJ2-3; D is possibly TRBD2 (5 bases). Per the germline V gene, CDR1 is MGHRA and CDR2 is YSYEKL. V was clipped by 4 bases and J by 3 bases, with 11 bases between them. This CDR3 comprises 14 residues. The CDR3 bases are TGCGCCAGCAGCCGAGGACTCCCTACAGATACGCAGTATTTT. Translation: CASSRGLPTDTQYF.

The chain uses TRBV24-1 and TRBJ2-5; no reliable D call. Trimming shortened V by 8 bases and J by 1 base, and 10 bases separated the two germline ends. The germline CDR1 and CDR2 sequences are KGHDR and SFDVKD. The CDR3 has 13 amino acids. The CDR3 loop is CATKGHSQETQYF. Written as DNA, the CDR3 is TGTGCCACCAAAGGTCACAGCCAAGAGACCCAGTACTTC.

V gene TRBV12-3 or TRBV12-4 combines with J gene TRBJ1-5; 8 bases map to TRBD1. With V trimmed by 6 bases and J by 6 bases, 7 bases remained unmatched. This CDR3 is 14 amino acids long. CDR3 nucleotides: TGTGCCAGCAGCGAACAGGGGGAGATTCAGCCCCAGCATTTT. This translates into CASSEQGEIQPQHF.

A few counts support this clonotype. The CDR3 region is CASSQDPTGELFF. As DNA, the CDR3 is TGTGCCAGCAGCCAAGATCCCACCGGGGAGCTGTTTTTT. The chain links TRBV3-1 to TRBJ2-2; D not certain. CDR1 LGHDT and CDR2 YNNKEL come from the germline V gene (reference sequence). The CDR3 consists of 13 residues. The V and J ends lost 0 bases and 4 bases respectively, with 3 bases between them.

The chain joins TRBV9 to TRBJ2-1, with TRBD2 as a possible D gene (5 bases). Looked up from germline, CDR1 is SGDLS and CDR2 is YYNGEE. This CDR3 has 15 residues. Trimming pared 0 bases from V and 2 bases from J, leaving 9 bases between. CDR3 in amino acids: CASSVVGGPYNEQFF. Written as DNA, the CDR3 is TGTGCCAGCAGCGTAGTGGGCGGGCCCTACAATGAGCAGTTCTTC. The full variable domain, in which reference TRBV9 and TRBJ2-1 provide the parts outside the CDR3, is DSGVTQTPKHLITATGQRVTLRCSPRSGDLSVYWYQQSLDQGLQFLIQYYNGEERAKGNILERFSAQQFPDLHSELNLSSLELGDSALYFCASSVVGGPYNEQFFGPGTRLTVL.

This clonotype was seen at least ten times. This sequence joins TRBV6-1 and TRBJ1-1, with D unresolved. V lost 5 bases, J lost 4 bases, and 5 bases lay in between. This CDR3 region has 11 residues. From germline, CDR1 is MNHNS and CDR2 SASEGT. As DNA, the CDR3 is TGTGCCAGCAGTCGGGGCACTGAAGCTTTCTTT. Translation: CASSRGTEAFF.

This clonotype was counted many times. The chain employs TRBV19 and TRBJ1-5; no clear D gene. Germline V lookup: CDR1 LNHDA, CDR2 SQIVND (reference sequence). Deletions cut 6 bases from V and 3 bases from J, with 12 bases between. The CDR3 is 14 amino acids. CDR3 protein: CASSVQVHNQPQHF. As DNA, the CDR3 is TGTGCCAGTAGCGTTCAGGTGCACAATCAGCCCCAGCATTTT.

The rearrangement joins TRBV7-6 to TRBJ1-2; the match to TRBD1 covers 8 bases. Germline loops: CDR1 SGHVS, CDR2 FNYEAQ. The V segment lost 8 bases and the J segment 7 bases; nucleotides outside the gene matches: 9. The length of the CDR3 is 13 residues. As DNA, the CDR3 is TGTGCCAGCGGCGATCAGGGGGCGGGTGGCTACACCTTC. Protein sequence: CASGDQGAGGYTF.

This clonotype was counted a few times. CDR3 sequence reads: CASSITRVGLAGECPVGETQYF. DNA of the CDR3: TGTGCCAGCAGCATAACGCGCGTAGGACTAGCGGGAGAGTGCCCTGTGGGAGAGACCCAGTACTTC. The chain joins TRBV11-3 to TRBJ2-5, with 13 bases matching TRBD2. The CDR3 is 22 amino acids. Looked up from germline, CDR1 is SGHNT and CDR2 is YENEEA. V dropped 5 bases and J dropped 4; count of bases not matched to a gene: 25.

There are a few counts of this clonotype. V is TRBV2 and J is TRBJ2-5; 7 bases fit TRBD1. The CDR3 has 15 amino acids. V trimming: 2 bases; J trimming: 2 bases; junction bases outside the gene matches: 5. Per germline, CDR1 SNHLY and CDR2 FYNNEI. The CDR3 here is CASSELPGGQETQYF. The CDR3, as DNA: TGTGCCAGCAGTGAACTGCCAGGGGGACAAGAGACCCAGTACTTC.

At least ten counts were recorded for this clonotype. The CDR3 coding sequence is TGCGCCAGCAGCCAAGAGTGGGGCAGGAACAATGAGCAGTTCTTC. Its protein is CASSQEWGRNNEQFF. J is TRBJ2-1 and V is TRBV4-3; D is possibly TRBD1 (5 bases). Germline CDR1 LGHNA, CDR2 YSLEER. Trimming removed 0 bases from V and 5 bases from J, with 11 bases in between. The CDR3 is 15 amino acids.